The 14 T cell receptor beta chains below come from one sample, sequenced in a study of T cell repertoires and HLA-DP antigens. These TCRs are of unknown antigen specificity. Only in-frame clones appear in the TCRdb table, and some are missing; sequencing was by immunoSEQ multiplex PCR. This table has roughly 73,000 clones, about four fifths appearing once. The sequencing input was CD4+ T cells from PBMCs. These TCRs come from a man in his sixties in good health and CMV-seronegative.

This chain links TRBV7-2 with TRBJ1-6; D is possibly TRBD1 (5 bases). The ends were cut back, 5 bases at V and 10 bases at J, with 12 bases in the middle. The CDR3 covers 13 residues. CDR1 and CDR2 (germline): SGHTA, FQGNSA. In DNA form, the CDR3 reads TGTGCCAGCAGCACCAGACAGATATCACCCCTCCACTTT. Encoded protein: CASSTRQISPLHF.

The rearrangement uses TRBV5-1 and TRBJ1-5; the match to TRBD1 covers 7 bases. The CDR3 extends over 13 amino acids. The ends lost 5 bases at V and 6 bases at J; junction bases unmatched: 5. The V gene's germline CDR1 is SGHRS and CDR2 YFSETQ. The CDR3 here is CASSRTGAQPQHF. In nucleotides, the CDR3 is TGCGCCAGCAGTCGAACAGGGGCTCAGCCCCAGCATTTT.

In its sample, this clone was seen a few times. The chain combines TRBV11-3 with TRBJ1-2, with 9 bases identical to TRBD1. The V gene's germline CDR1 is SGHNT and CDR2 YENEEA. The J segment lost 4 bases and the V segment lost 3 bases, leaving 18 bases of the junction unmatched. This CDR3 is 19 amino acids long. The DNA of the CDR3 is TGTGCCAGCAGCTTGCCAACACAGGGGGCCCGCCGGAATCGCTATGGCTACACCTTC. Translating it yields CASSLPTQGARRNRYGYTF.

CDR3 sequence reads: CASIVADTQYF. The CDR3 region has the DNA TGTGCCAGCATAGTTGCAGATACGCAGTATTTT. The chain has TRBV6-6 and TRBJ2-3, with no clear D. The CDR3 is 11 amino acids. The germline CDR1 and CDR2 sequences are MNHNY and SVGAGI (reference sequence). V was pared by 7 bases and J by 4 bases, with 6 bases between.

V and J are TRBV19 and TRBJ1-5, with D maybe TRBD1 (5 bases). V lost 6 bases and J 0 bases, leaving 9 bases between the germline ends. Germline-derived CDR1 and CDR2 are LNHDA and SQIVND (reference sequence). The CDR3 sequence is 14 residues long. The CDR3 coding sequence is TGTGCCAGTAGGACAGATTATAGCAATCAGCCCCAGCATTTT. As protein: CASRTDYSNQPQHF.

V is TRBV6-1 and J is TRBJ2-5; D perhaps matches TRBD1 (6 bases). V was pared by 0 bases and J by 4 bases, with 15 bases between. Germline V gene sequence: CDR1 MNHNS, CDR2 SASEGT. This CDR3 spans 16 amino acids. The CDR3 nucleotides are TGTGCCAGCAGTGAAGCGTACAGGGATGGGAGAGAGACCCAGTACTTC. This codes for CASSEAYRDGRETQYF.

The gene calls are TRBV11-2 and TRBJ2-3, with D perhaps being TRBD1 or TRBD2 (6 bases each). Germline V gene data show CDR1 as SGHAT and CDR2 as FQNNGV. Trimming shortened V by 3 bases and J by 2 bases, and 18 bases separated the two germline ends. The CDR3 covers 17 residues. The DNA of the CDR3 is TGTGCCAGCAGCTTTAAAGGGGGGCTTCGTACCACAGATACGCAGTATTTT. Residues: CASSFKGGLRTTDTQYF.

V is TRBV19 and J is TRBJ1-5; TRBD1 matches at 7 bases. With 6 bases clipped from V and 2 bases from J, the junction kept 7 bases outside the gene matches. The CDR3 is 15 residues long. CDR1 is LNHDA, CDR2 SQIVND, per germline (reference sequence). The chain's CDR3 is CASSRGGNGNQPQHF. The CDR3 DNA is TGTGCCAGTAGCAGGGGGGGAAATGGCAATCAGCCCCAGCATTTT.

This clone was picked up many times. V usage is TRBV10-3 and J usage is TRBJ1-1; unclear D gene. Germline lookup yields CDR1 ENHRY and CDR2 SYGVKD. Trimming pared 3 bases from V and 5 bases from J, leaving 19 bases between. The CDR3 totals 16 residues. The CDR3 sequence: CAISDERREPITEAFF. The CDR3 nucleotides are TGTGCCATCAGTGACGAACGAAGAGAACCGATTACTGAAGCTTTCTTT.

J is TRBJ1-2 and V is TRBV28, with 8 bases fitting TRBD1. Germline V lookup: CDR1 MDHEN, CDR2 SYDVKM. The CDR3 extends over 14 amino acids. V shed 4 bases and J 8 bases; nucleotides not matched to a gene: 9. In DNA, the CDR3 is TGTGCCAGCAGTTCCGGACAGGGATGGGGAGGCTACACCTTC. Translating it yields CASSSGQGWGGYTF.

V and J are TRBV5-1 and TRBJ2-1; 8 bases map to TRBD1. V lost 4 bases to trimming and J lost 4 bases; unmatched junction nucleotides: 10. The CDR3 is 16 amino acids. Germline values: CDR1 SGHRS, CDR2 YFSETQ. CDR3 sequence (DNA): TGCGCCAGCAGCCCCACAGGGGGTATGGATTACAATGAGCAGTTCTTC. Protein product: CASSPTGGMDYNEQFF. The complete variable domain, with remaining parts taken from reference TRBV5-1 and TRBJ2-1, reads KAGVTQTPRYLIKTRGQQVTLSCSPISGHRSVSWYQQTPGQGLQFLFEYFSETQRNKGNFPGRFSGRQFSNSRSEMNVSTLELGDSALYLCASSPTGGMDYNEQFFGPGTRLTVL.

V usage is TRBV10-3 and J usage is TRBJ1-5; 8 nucleotides agree with TRBD1. The CDR3 spans 18 residues. Germline-derived CDR1 and CDR2 are ENHRY and SYGVKD. The V gene end was trimmed by 3 bases and the J gene end by 9 bases; junction bases not matched to a gene: 19. CDR3 nucleotides: TGTGCCATCAGTGAACTTTGGACCGGGACAGGTGCTGGCGGGCCCCAGCATTTT. It yields the protein CAISELWTGTGAGGPQHF.

The J gene is TRBJ1-5, the V gene TRBV10-3, with TRBD1 identical over 8 bases. The CDR3 is made up of 14 amino acids. Germline V gene data show CDR1 as ENHRY and CDR2 as SYGVKD. V dropped 4 bases and J dropped 7; count of bases not matched to a gene: 6. The CDR3 nucleotides read TGTGCCATCAGTGGGACAGGGAAGGGCCAGCCCCAGCATTTT. Amino acids: CAISGTGKGQPQHF.

V gene TRBV27 combines with J gene TRBJ2-1, with TRBD2 matching 11 bases. CDR3 length: 14 residues. Germline lookup yields CDR1 MNHEY and CDR2 SMNVEV (reference sequence). V was clipped by 7 bases and J by 6 bases; unmatched bases: 5. In nucleotides, the CDR3 is TGTGCCAGCACCCCGGGACTAGCGGTCAATGAGCAGTTCTTC. It encodes CASTPGLAVNEQFF.